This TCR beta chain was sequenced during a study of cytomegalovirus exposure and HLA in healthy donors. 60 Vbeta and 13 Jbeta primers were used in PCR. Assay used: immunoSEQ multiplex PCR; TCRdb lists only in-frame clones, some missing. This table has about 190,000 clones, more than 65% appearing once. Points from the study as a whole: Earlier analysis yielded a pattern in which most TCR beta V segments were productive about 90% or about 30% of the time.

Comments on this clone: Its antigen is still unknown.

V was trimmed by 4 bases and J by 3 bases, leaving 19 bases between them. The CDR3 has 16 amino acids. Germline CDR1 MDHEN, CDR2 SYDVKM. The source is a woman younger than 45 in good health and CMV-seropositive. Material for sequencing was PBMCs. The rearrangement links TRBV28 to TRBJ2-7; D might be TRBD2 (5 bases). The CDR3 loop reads CASSSLRVGDGYEQYF. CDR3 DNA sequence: TGTGCCAGCAGTTCCCTCCGGGTGGGAGACGGCTACGAGCAGTACTTC.